Sequencing of this T cell receptor (beta chain) was carried out in a study of T cell responses to AZD1222 COVID-19 vaccine. About this clone: Its antigen is unknown.

The V and J ends lost 0 bases and 1 base respectively, with 3 bases between them. Germline CDR1 and CDR2: SGHAT and FQNNGV. This CDR3 is built from 13 residues. Study-wide results and caveats: White British donors predominated, females outnumbered males, and clonal diversity was possibly underestimated. The breadth and depth of Spike-specific TCRs increased once two AZD1222 doses had been given. Spike-wide coverage was observed for vaccine-associated CD4 TCRs, with dominant responses at 160-218 and 743-854.

Profiled with immunoSEQ multiplex PCR; TCRdb holds only in-frame clones, not every one. Here the sample spans about 120,000 clones, around 83% being singletons. The J gene is TRBJ1-1, the V gene TRBV11-2; D ambiguous. The receptor was derived from an adult who received the AZD1222 COVID-19 vaccine. Sequenced material: peripheral blood, taken 28 days after the second AZD1222 dose. Written as DNA, the CDR3 is TGTGCCAGCAGCTTAGAAAGGAACACTGAAGCTTTCTTT. Its protein is CASSLERNTEAFF.